Below, 28 T cell receptor beta chains from the same sample are listed, as sequenced in a study of T cells after yellow fever vaccination. A single record per CDR3 protein comes from TCRdb applying MiXCR to the 5' RACE reads. The sample has about 630,000 distinct CDR3 sequences, 9% to 15% seen once. Sample: PBMCs, taken on the day of the yellow fever booster vaccination. The receptors shown here come from a man aged 25 to 45 who received the YFV17D yellow fever vaccine.

This clonotype occurred a few times. V gene TRBV9 combines with J gene TRBJ2-1; D is uncertain. CDR3 length equals 13 residues. Germline V lookup: CDR1 SGDLS, CDR2 YYNGEE. The V and J ends lost 0 bases and 6 bases respectively, with 7 bases between them. CDR3 residues: CASSVAVTNEQFF. CDR3 in DNA: TGTGCCAGCAGCGTAGCCGTAACCAATGAGCAGTTCTTC. The complete variable domain, with remaining parts taken from reference TRBV9 and TRBJ2-1, reads DSGVTQTPKHLITATGQRVTLRCSPRSGDLSVYWYQQSLDQGLQFLIQYYNGEERAKGNILERFSAQQFPDLHSELNLSSLELGDSALYFCASSVAVTNEQFFGPGTRLTVL.

V usage is TRBV5-1 and J usage is TRBJ2-5; 9 bases fit TRBD2. This CDR3 has 16 residues. V lost 2 bases to trimming and J lost 5 bases; unmatched junction nucleotides: 10. Germline lookup yields CDR1 SGHRS and CDR2 YFSETQ. CDR3 loop: CASSFGSGGPPETQYF. The DNA for the CDR3 is TGCGCCAGCAGCTTTGGAAGCGGGGGGCCTCCGGAGACCCAGTACTTC.

This clonotype was found a few times. The rearrangement joins TRBV5-1 to TRBJ2-7; TRBD2 matches at 7 bases. The CDR3 spans 15 residues. Trimming took 0 bases from V and 5 from J; bases not matched to a gene: 8. CDR1 is SGHRS, CDR2 YFSETQ, per germline. CDR3 region: CASSLVSGMVDEQYF. In DNA form, the CDR3 reads TGCGCCAGCAGCTTGGTGAGCGGGATGGTTGACGAGCAGTACTTC.

This clonotype occurred a few times. The V call is TRBV30, the J call TRBJ2-7; 12 bases line up with TRBD2. The CDR3 runs 14 residues. The germline V gene encodes CDR1 GTSNPN and CDR2 SVGIG (reference sequence). J was trimmed by 4 bases and V by 0 bases; bases with no gene match: 1. The CDR3 sequence: CAWSVTSGSYEQYF. In nucleotides, the CDR3 is TGTGCCTGGAGTGTGACTAGCGGGAGTTACGAGCAGTACTTC.

The chain carries TRBV30 and TRBJ1-3; D is possibly TRBD1 (5 bases). V lost 3 bases and J 0 bases, leaving 15 bases between the germline ends. This CDR3 is 16 amino acids long. Germline V gives CDR1 GTSNPN, CDR2 SVGIG (reference sequence). DNA for the CDR3: TGTGCCTGGAGGGACTACTCAGGGCGCTCTGGAAACACCATATATTTT. Amino acid sequence: CAWRDYSGRSGNTIYF.

There are a few counts of this clonotype. V is TRBV6-5 and J is TRBJ2-2; 12 nucleotides line up with TRBD2. The CDR3 extends over 17 amino acids. Germline V gives CDR1 MNHEY, CDR2 SVGAGI. The V and J ends lost 4 bases and 6 bases, in that order; junction bases with no gene match: 9. The CDR3 region is CASSSTSGSFRAGELFF. CDR3 in DNA: TGTGCCAGCAGTTCGACTAGCGGGAGTTTTCGTGCCGGGGAGCTGTTTTTT.

V gene TRBV20-1 combines with J gene TRBJ2-3; TRBD2 agrees at 8 bases. Germline trimming cut 3 bases from V and 3 bases from J; bases unmatched to any gene: 2. Germline V gene lookup returns CDR1 DFQATT and CDR2 SNEGSKA (reference sequence). The CDR3 loop spans 13 amino acids. The CDR3 protein is CSARAGGTDTQYF. DNA for the CDR3: TGCAGTGCTAGGGCGGGAGGTACAGATACGCAGTATTTT.

This clonotype was seen a handful of times. J is TRBJ1-6 and V is TRBV9, with a weak D call TRBD1 (5 bases). This CDR3 is 14 amino acids long. With 2 bases removed from V and 6 bases from J, the gap between germline ends came to 9 bases. Germline assignment: CDR1 SGDLS and CDR2 YYNGEE. As DNA, the CDR3 is TGTGCCAGCAGCGTCCAGGGTGTTAATTCACCCCTCCACTTT. Translation gives CASSVQGVNSPLHF.

This clonotype was recorded a few times. The chain is built from TRBV2 and TRBJ2-3; the match to TRBD1 covers 8 bases. The CDR3 consists of 13 residues. Trimming at V came to 7 bases and at J to 3 bases, leaving 3 bases not matched to a gene. The V gene's germline CDR1 is SNHLY and CDR2 FYNNEI. This CDR3 reads CASNRDRTDTQYF. CDR3 coding DNA: TGTGCCAGCAACCGGGACAGGACAGATACGCAGTATTTT.

This clonotype was found a few times. This chain connects TRBV5-1 to TRBJ1-6; TRBD1 matches 7 bases. The CDR3 is 15 residues long. Germline CDR1 and CDR2: SGHRS and YFSETQ. V lost 0 bases and J lost 6; bases outside the gene matches: 3. In nucleotides, the CDR3 is TGCGCCAGCAGCTTGGGAGGGGGCAGTAATTCACCCCTCCACTTT. Its translation is CASSLGGGSNSPLHF.

The V call is TRBV6-2 or TRBV6-3, the J call TRBJ1-1; perhaps TRBD1 as D (6 bases). CDR3 length equals 16 residues. The germline V gene encodes CDR1 MNHEY and CDR2 SVGEGT. V dropped 1 base and J dropped 0 bases, with 12 bases sitting between them. The CDR3 DNA is TGTGCCAGCAGTTACTTGGCAGGGGAATTGAACACTGAAGCTTTCTTT. It yields the protein CASSYLAGELNTEAFF.

This clonotype has a count of ten or more. The chain combines TRBV6-5 with TRBJ2-7; D might be TRBD1 (5 bases). V was shortened by 2 bases and J by 3 bases, with 5 bases between the two germline ends. The CDR3 has 12 residues. Germline CDR1 and CDR2: MNHEY and SVGAGI. CDR3 amino acids: CASSYDSYEQYF. CDR3 sequence (DNA): TGTGCCAGCAGTTACGACAGCTACGAGCAGTACTTC.

This clonotype has only a few counts. The chain carries TRBV15 and TRBJ2-1; D remains unclear. Trimming removed 2 bases from V and 5 bases from J, with 10 bases in between. This CDR3 has 14 amino acids. Germline V gene lookup returns CDR1 LNHNV and CDR2 YYDKDF (reference sequence). The CDR3 sequence: CATSRLDGNNEQFF. The CDR3 nucleotides read TGTGCCACCAGCAGATTGGACGGCAACAATGAGCAGTTCTTC.

The V gene is TRBV24-1, the J gene TRBJ2-2; D is ambiguous. Trimming took 10 bases from V and 1 from J, leaving 6 bases between them. The CDR3 totals 12 residues. Germline V CDR1 and CDR2: KGHDR, SFDVKD. CDR3 coding DNA: TGTGCCACGCAGGTGAACACCGGGGAGCTGTTTTTT. This translates into CATQVNTGELFF.

A few counts support this clonotype. The genes are TRBV7-2 and TRBJ2-7; 7 nucleotides match TRBD1. With V trimmed by 1 base and J by 0 bases, 6 bases remained unmatched. The CDR3 runs to 16 residues. Germline V gene data show CDR1 as SGHTA and CDR2 as FQGNSA. The CDR3, as DNA: TGTGCCAGCAGCTTAGACCGGGACAGCTTCTCCTACGAGCAGTACTTC. Encoded protein: CASSLDRDSFSYEQYF.

This clonotype was seen repeatedly, ten times or more. The rearrangement links TRBV4-1 to TRBJ2-2; D remains unclear. V was clipped by 4 bases and J by 5 bases, with 14 bases between them. The CDR3 runs to 15 residues. CDR1 is MGHRA and CDR2 is YSYEKL in the germline V gene. CDR3 residues: CASSLSLQLTGELFF. The DNA for the CDR3 is TGCGCCAGCAGCCTATCTCTACAGTTGACCGGGGAGCTGTTTTTT.

The CDR3 DNA is TGTGCCAGCAGTGACCTATCGGGGGGGCGGAGGAACGAGCAGTACTTC. Translated, it gives CASSDLSGGRRNEQYF. This rearrangement joins TRBV6-1 to TRBJ2-7; 8 nucleotides agree with TRBD2. V lost 3 bases, J lost 5 bases, and 12 bases stayed unmatched. The CDR3 totals 16 residues. Germline CDR1 is MNHNS and CDR2 is SASEGT.

This clonotype was detected a few times. The CDR3 nucleotides are TGTGCCAGCAGCGTAGACTCATCCCCAGATACGCAGTATTTT. It translates to CASSVDSSPDTQYF. This sequence joins TRBV9 and TRBJ2-3; D remains ambiguous. The germline gives CDR1 SGDLS, CDR2 YYNGEE. The CDR3 is 14 amino acids. V lost 0 bases, J lost 4 bases, and 9 bases lay in between.

There are a few counts of this clonotype. The chain employs TRBV12-3 or TRBV12-4 and TRBJ1-4; a weak D match, TRBD1 (5 bases). The CDR3 has 14 residues. Trimming cost V 3 bases and J 4 bases, with 9 bases left between them. The CDR3 here is CASSLGGNNEKLFF. Here the CDR3 DNA reads TGTGCCAGCAGTTTGGGGGGAAATAATGAAAAACTGTTTTTT.

The sample holds a few counts of this clonotype. The chain links TRBV29-1 to TRBJ2-2; tentatively, D is TRBD1 (6 bases). V was shortened by 7 bases and J by 4 bases, with 13 bases between the two germline ends. The CDR3 is made up of 13 amino acids. Germline V gene lookup returns CDR1 SQVTM and CDR2 ANQGSEA. The CDR3 region is CSGFQGSTGELFF. For the CDR3, the DNA is TGCAGCGGTTTCCAGGGGAGCACCGGGGAGCTGTTTTTT.

The chain recombines TRBV20-1 with TRBJ2-3; D is possibly TRBD2 (6 bases). The CDR3 has 14 residues. Germline values: CDR1 DFQATT, CDR2 SNEGSKA (reference sequence). V shed 7 bases and J shed 2 bases, with 16 bases lying between them. The CDR3 is CSGGDWGSTDTQYF. The CDR3 coding sequence is TGCAGTGGGGGGGACTGGGGATCCACAGATACGCAGTATTTT.

In its sample, this clonotype was seen a few times. This chain joins TRBV9 and TRBJ2-4; D is perhaps TRBD2 (6 bases). The CDR3 has 15 residues. V lost 0 bases to trimming and J lost 5 bases, with 12 bases between them. Germline CDR1 reads SGDLS; CDR2 reads YYNGEE. For the CDR3, the DNA is TGTGCCAGCAGCGTAGGTATCGGGAGCGAAAACATTCAGTACTTC. It translates to CASSVGIGSENIQYF.

The chain has TRBV20-1 and TRBJ1-4, with no clear D. Germline lookup yields CDR1 DFQATT and CDR2 SNEGSKA (reference sequence). The CDR3 runs to 15 residues. Deletions cut 1 base from V and 0 bases from J, with 9 bases between. The CDR3 DNA follows: TGCAGTGCTAGAGGCTCACATGCAACTAATGAAAAACTGTTTTTT. Translation: CSARGSHATNEKLFF.

This chain links TRBV5-1 with TRBJ2-1, with TRBD2 matching 16 bases. V dropped 0 bases and J dropped 5; count of bases not matched to a gene: 5. This CDR3 contains 18 residues. Germline CDR1 is SGHRS and CDR2 is YFSETQ. The CDR3 sequence: CASSLVGLAGGDHNEQFF. The CDR3 nucleotides read TGCGCCAGCAGCTTGGTGGGACTAGCGGGAGGGGATCACAATGAGCAGTTCTTC.

This chain uses TRBV7-9 with TRBJ2-7; either TRBD1 or TRBD2 may supply D (5 bases each). This CDR3 is built from 13 residues. Looked up from germline, CDR1 is SEHNR and CDR2 is FQNEAQ (reference sequence). V lost 3 bases to trimming and J lost 5 bases, with 11 bases between them. The CDR3 spells CASSFSGTHEQYF. CDR3 coding DNA: TGTGCCAGCAGCTTTTCCGGGACGCACGAGCAGTACTTC.

This clonotype has ten or more counts. The chain links TRBV5-1 to TRBJ2-7; 7 bases agree with TRBD1. J gave up 1 base and V 3 bases, and 4 bases lay outside the gene matches. Germline V gene sequence: CDR1 SGHRS, CDR2 YFSETQ. This CDR3 comprises 14 residues. The CDR3 DNA reads TGCGCCAGCAGCTCGGACAGGCGATCCTACGAGCAGTACTTC. It translates to CASSSDRRSYEQYF.

The J gene is TRBJ1-1, the V gene TRBV12-3 or TRBV12-4, with D maybe TRBD1 (6 bases). This CDR3 is built from 15 residues. V was trimmed by 5 bases and J by 0 bases, leaving 13 bases between them. The CDR3 loop reads CASSHRVSLNTEAFF. The CDR3 DNA follows: TGTGCCAGCAGTCACAGGGTTTCCCTGAACACTGAAGCTTTCTTT.

This clonotype was seen a handful of times. V is TRBV9 and J is TRBJ2-7; D may be TRBD2 (6 bases). Germline V gives CDR1 SGDLS, CDR2 YYNGEE. Trimming removed 3 bases from V and 6 bases from J, with 13 bases in between. The CDR3 has 13 residues. The CDR3 loop reads CASSETGVGEQYF. The CDR3 nucleotides are TGTGCCAGCAGCGAGACGGGAGTGGGCGAGCAGTACTTC.